This TCR beta chain was obtained from a study of shared clonotypes between healthy human individuals. The study's findings and limits: Non-shared clonotypes displayed generation probabilities falling below those of clonotypes present in all four donors. A few donors held about 5% of naive CD4 clonotypes in common. The study generally estimated greater richness for naive than memory subsets.

Naive CD8 cells, CD45RO-negative and positively selected for CCR7, excluded terminally differentiated effector memory CD45RA+ cells. Donors were Caucasian adults residing in Nashville, Tennessee, USA. This CDR3 has 13 residues. CDR1 is WSHSY and CDR2 is SAAADI in the germline V gene. Clones were sequenced by immunoSEQ multiplex PCR, and TCRdb holds only the in-frame ones, with some missing. The profile shows 1.5 million to 2.5 million clones, about 94% of them singletons. A note on this clone: Its antigen remains unknown. A junction boundary mismatches the germline segment, possibly from a read error.

The J gene is TRBJ2-7, the V gene TRBV10-2, with 8 nucleotides matching TRBD1. The source is a man between 18 and 29 years old in good health. The sequencing sample was made of naive CD8+ T cells sorted from blood. CDR3 sequence reads: CASSESNFGQGDF. CDR3 sequence (DNA): TGCGCCAGCAGTGAGTCGAACTTTGGACAGGGAGACTTC.